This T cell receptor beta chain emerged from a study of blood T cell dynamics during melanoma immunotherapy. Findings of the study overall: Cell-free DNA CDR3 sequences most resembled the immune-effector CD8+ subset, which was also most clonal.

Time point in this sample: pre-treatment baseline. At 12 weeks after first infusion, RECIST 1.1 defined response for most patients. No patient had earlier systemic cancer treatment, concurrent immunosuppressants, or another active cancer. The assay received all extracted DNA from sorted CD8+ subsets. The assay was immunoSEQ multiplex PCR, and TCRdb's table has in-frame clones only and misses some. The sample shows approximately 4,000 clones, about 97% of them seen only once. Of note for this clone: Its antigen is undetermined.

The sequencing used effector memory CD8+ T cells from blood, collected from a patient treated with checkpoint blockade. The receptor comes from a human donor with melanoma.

DNA for the CDR3: TGTGCCAGCAGCTCCCCCGGGGTACAGGGGTACCAAGAGACCCAGTACTTC. Its protein is CASSSPGVQGYQETQYF. This chain uses TRBV7-9 with TRBJ2-5, with TRBD1 identical over 7 bases. CDR1 and CDR2 (germline): SEHNR, FQNEAQ (reference sequence). The CDR3 is made up of 17 amino acids. J gave up 0 bases and V 4 bases, and 11 bases lay outside the gene matches.